Below are 29 T cell receptor beta chains sequenced from a single sample in a study of post-analysis software for immune sequencing data (dated by TCRdb to 2014 to 2015). Receptors were amplified or captured by PCR. The sequencing machine was an Illumina HiSeq 2500. To reduce PCR and sequencing biases, unique molecular identifiers were incorporated into the TCR beta cDNA libraries. The public sequencing data were trimmed at Q25 with fastp and processed into clonotypes with MiXCR by TCRdb, which kept only in-frame beta chains. Rows matching on CDR3 protein sequence are summarized as one entry with the most common DNA and genes. The sample includes under 200,000 distinct CDR3 sequences, with 25% to 35% observed a single time. The ten most abundant clones make up 3% to 4% of the sample. The study at large found these results: Patients showed significantly higher frequencies than controls for 4 or 5 TRBV segments, among them TRBV5-6, TRBV5-1 and TRBV20-1.

The antigens of these receptors remain unknown. Material for sequencing was blood. The receptors stem from a girl under 18 with multiple sclerosis.

This clonotype was detected ten times or more. The chain is built from TRBV5-1 and TRBJ2-3; TRBD1 is a possible D gene (6 bases). Germline loops: CDR1 SGHRS, CDR2 YFSETQ. CDR3 size: 15 residues. V was clipped by 0 bases and J by 2 bases, with 10 bases between them. This CDR3 is CASSLGQGPTDTQYF. The CDR3 bases are TGCGCCAGCAGCTTGGGCCAGGGGCCCACAGATACGCAGTATTTT. The variable domain in full, completed from reference TRBV5-1 and TRBJ2-3, reads KAGVTQTPRYLIKTRGQQVTLSCSPISGHRSVSWYQQTPGQGLQFLFEYFSETQRNKGNFPGRFSGRQFSNSRSEMNVSTLELGDSALYLCASSLGQGPTDTQYFGPGTRLTVL.

About this clonotype: At one of its ends the junction is not consistent with the germline gene, which may arise from a read error. This chain connects TRBV20-1 to TRBJ2-5; D not resolved. The CDR3 contains 13 residues. Per germline, CDR1 DFQATT and CDR2 SNEGSKA (reference sequence). The CDR3 protein is CGARDNYKETQYF. The CDR3 DNA is TGCGGTGCTAGAGATAATTACAAAGAGACCCAGTACTTC.

V is TRBV28 and J is TRBJ1-1; D remains unclear. The V end lost 7 bases, the J end lost 1 base, and 7 bases lay between the germline ends. There are 12 residues in the CDR3. Per the germline V gene, CDR1 is MDHEN and CDR2 is SYDVKM. CDR3 in DNA: TGTGCCAGCAATACGCCGAACACTGAAGCTTTCTTT. Its translation: CASNTPNTEAFF.

This clonotype occurred a few times. This chain joins TRBV5-6 and TRBJ2-7; the D is unclear. The CDR3 spans 14 residues. Trimming took 0 bases from V and 2 from J, leaving 9 bases between them. Germline CDR1 reads SGHDT; CDR2 reads YYEEEE. The DNA for the CDR3 is TGTGCCAGCAGCTTGGGCTGGGCGGCCTACGAGCAGTACTTC. It translates to CASSLGWAAYEQYF.

This clonotype was recorded at least ten times. V usage is TRBV5-1 and J usage is TRBJ1-6, with D hard to call. V lost 6 bases, J lost 7 bases, and 14 bases lay in between. CDR3 length: 14 residues. Germline V gives CDR1 SGHRS, CDR2 YFSETQ. The CDR3 protein is CASNSGAQNSPLHF. CDR3 nucleotide sequence: TGCGCCAGCAATTCAGGAGCCCAAAATTCACCCCTCCACTTT.

As for this clonotype: This clone may be a read error of a much larger clone one base away. V is TRBV11-2 and J is TRBJ1-2, with D perhaps matching TRBD1 (6 bases). The CDR3 consists of 13 residues. Germline loops: CDR1 SGHAT, CDR2 FQNNGV. The CDR3 spells CDSSQQGTGGYTF. Written as DNA, the CDR3 is TGTGACAGCAGTCAACAGGGTACCGGTGGCTACACCTTC.

This clonotype turned up a few times. This sequence joins TRBV5-8 and TRBJ1-5; unclear D gene. V dropped 5 bases and J dropped 0 bases, with 9 bases sitting between them. Germline CDR1 is SGHTS and CDR2 is YDEGEE. The CDR3 has 14 residues. The CDR3 here is CASRPGYSNQPQHF. In DNA form, the CDR3 reads TGTGCCAGCAGGCCGGGTTATAGCAATCAGCCCCAGCATTTT.

On this clonotype: A much larger clone differs from this one at a single base, so this may be a read error. The chain combines TRBV28 with TRBJ2-7, with 8 nucleotides matching TRBD1. The J call may be incorrect, as the DNA end agrees better with TRBJ2-5. This CDR3 is 15 amino acids long. From germline, CDR1 is MDHEN and CDR2 SYDVKM. The CDR3 spells CATTVTGEERETQYF. As DNA, the CDR3 is TGTGCCACCACTGTGACAGGGGAGGAGAGGGAGACCCAGTACTTC.

This clonotype was counted many times. The chain uses TRBV20-1 and TRBJ2-1, with 7 bases identical to TRBD1. J lost 4 bases, V lost 2 bases, and 2 bases had no gene match. The CDR3 runs 13 residues. From germline, CDR1 is DFQATT and CDR2 SNEGSKA (reference sequence). This CDR3 reads CSARLGQYNEQFF. CDR3 coding DNA: TGCAGTGCTAGATTGGGACAGTACAATGAGCAGTTCTTC.

Regarding this clonotype: This may be a read error: a much more frequent sequence differs by one nucleotide. The chain couples TRBV3-1 to TRBJ2-5; 10 bases are shared with TRBD2. TRBJ2-7 matches the DNA end more closely, so the J call is doubtful. CDR3 length: 15 amino acids. Germline values: CDR1 LGHDT, CDR2 YNNKEL (reference sequence). In DNA form, the CDR3 reads TGTACCAGCAGCCAAAAGCGGGGGGGTTTGTACGAGCAGTACTTC. Amino acids: CTSSQKRGGLYEQYF.

This clonotype was detected many times. V usage is TRBV6-2 or TRBV6-3 and J usage is TRBJ2-7; TRBD2 matches 8 bases. Germline V gene data show CDR1 as MNHEY and CDR2 as SVGEGT. This CDR3 contains 15 residues. J lost 0 bases, V lost 7 bases, and 8 bases had no gene match. In DNA, the CDR3 is TGTGCCAGCACACCCACGGGAGGGGGCTCCTACGAGCAGTACTTC. It translates to CASTPTGGGSYEQYF.

This clonotype has only one observation. This sequence may be a read error, since a much larger clone differs from it by one base. This chain connects TRBV15 to TRBJ2-7; D uncertain. Looked up from germline, CDR1 is LNHNV and CDR2 is YYDKDF (reference sequence). V shed 2 bases and J shed 7 bases, with 12 bases lying between them. The CDR3 is made up of 13 amino acids. This chain's CDR3 is CATSRPSMGEQYF. The CDR3 bases are TGTGCCACCAGCAGACCCTCCATGGGTGAGCAGTACTTC.

This clonotype was recorded many times. The J gene is TRBJ1-2, the V gene TRBV4-1; the D is unclear. CDR3 length: 16 residues. The V and J ends lost 4 bases and 1 base respectively, with 16 bases between them. CDR1 is MGHRA, CDR2 YSYEKL, per germline. CDR3 bases: TGCGCCAGCAGCCCGAGAACGGATCCTCTTAACTATGGCTACACCTTC. Its translation: CASSPRTDPLNYGYTF.

V is TRBV10-3 and J is TRBJ2-7; 7 positions match TRBD2. Germline lookup yields CDR1 ENHRY and CDR2 SYGVKD. The junction had 3 bases not matched to a gene; V was cut back by 8 bases and J by 2 bases. CDR3 size: 12 residues. CDR3 sequence reads: CAIGRAAYEQYF. CDR3 in DNA: TGTGCCATCGGGAGGGCAGCCTACGAGCAGTACTTC.

In regard to this clonotype: This clone may be a read error of a much larger clone one base away. The chain couples TRBV28 to TRBJ2-7; D perhaps matches TRBD1 (5 bases). CDR1 MDHEN and CDR2 SYDVKM come from the germline V gene. This CDR3 is 12 amino acids long. The CDR3 loop is CAGSSGSYEQYF. DNA for the CDR3: TGTGCCGGCAGTTCAGGGTCCTACGAGCAGTACTTC.

This clonotype was counted between two and nine times. The chain has TRBV5-1 and TRBJ1-4; D not resolved. The V end lost 2 bases, the J end lost 3 bases, and 8 bases lay between the germline ends. CDR3 size: 14 residues. Germline V CDR1 and CDR2: SGHRS, YFSETQ. This CDR3 is CASSLRGSNEKLFF. CDR3 nucleotide sequence: TGCGCCAGCAGCTTACGGGGATCTAATGAAAAACTGTTTTTT.

The V gene is TRBV2, the J gene TRBJ1-5; D is uncertain. This CDR3 is 14 amino acids long. Germline loops: CDR1 SNHLY, CDR2 FYNNEI. Trimming took off 2 bases at V and 1 base at J, with 6 bases between the two ends. DNA for the CDR3: TGTGCCAGCAGTGAAAGGATGAGCAATCAGCCCCAGCATTTT. Its translation is CASSERMSNQPQHF.

This clonotype was recorded a few times. The chain is built from TRBV7-2 and TRBJ1-1; weak D call: TRBD1 (5 bases). Trimming took off 1 base at V and 7 bases at J, with 10 bases between the two ends. Per the germline V gene, CDR1 is SGHTA and CDR2 is FQGNSA. This CDR3 is built from 13 residues. The CDR3 here is CASSLGGSSEAFF. The CDR3 region has the DNA TGTGCCAGCAGCTTAGGGGGGTCTAGTGAAGCTTTCTTT.

The chain has TRBV25-1 and TRBJ2-3, with TRBD2 matching 9 bases. The CDR3 is made up of 18 amino acids. Germline lookup yields CDR1 MGHDK and CDR2 SYGVNS. Trimming took 5 bases from V and 2 from J; bases not matched to a gene: 14. The CDR3 coding sequence is TGTGCCAGCAGTCCTTCGTGGGGGACTAGCTCGTACACAGATACGCAGTATTTT. Translating it yields CASSPSWGTSSYTDTQYF.

This clonotype was detected ten times or more. The rearrangement links TRBV20-1 to TRBJ2-7, with 8 bases lining up with TRBD1. Germline-derived CDR1 and CDR2 are DFQATT and SNEGSKA (reference sequence). Trimming cost V 6 bases and J 1 base; bases outside gene matches: 8. The CDR3 loop spans 14 amino acids. The CDR3 DNA reads TGCAGTGCAAACGGACAGGGTTCTTCCTACGAGCAGTACTTC. The encoded protein is CSANGQGSSYEQYF.

This rearrangement joins TRBV20-1 to TRBJ1-4; a weak D match, TRBD1 (5 bases). The germline V gene encodes CDR1 DFQATT and CDR2 SNEGSKA (reference sequence). The CDR3 extends over 12 amino acids. CDR3 DNA: TGCAGCTGGGGCGCGGGTAATGAAAAACTGTTTTTT. Translation: CSWGAGNEKLFF.

Many counts were recorded for this clonotype. This chain connects TRBV20-1 to TRBJ2-4; tentatively, D is TRBD1 (6 bases). The CDR3 length is 14 residues. The germline V gene encodes CDR1 DFQATT and CDR2 SNEGSKA (reference sequence). Between the trimmed V and J ends, which lost 4 bases and 1 base, there was a span of 11 bases. CDR3: CSAIAQGAKNIQYF. The DNA for the CDR3 is TGCAGTGCTATCGCACAGGGCGCCAAAAACATTCAGTACTTC.

This chain joins TRBV3-1 and TRBJ1-5; D not certain. The CDR3 is made up of 12 amino acids. The germline CDR1 and CDR2 sequences are LGHDT and YNNKEL (reference sequence). V lost 5 bases, J lost 5 bases, and 7 bases lay in between. The CDR3 here is CASSLEHQPQHF. CDR3 DNA sequence: TGTGCCAGCAGCTTGGAGCATCAGCCCCAGCATTTT.

The chain employs TRBV21-1 and TRBJ1-1; the D segment call TRBD1 is taken from the table without a DNA check. TRBV21-1 is a listed pseudogene. CDR3 length equals 16 residues. In DNA, the CDR3 is TGTGCCAGCAGCAAGCCTCCCGGGGGGGGGAACACTGAAGCTTTCTTT. Amino acid sequence: CASSKPPGGGNTEAFF.

The chain carries TRBV30 and TRBJ2-1; D possibly corresponds to TRBD2 (7 bases). Trimming removed 3 bases from V and 13 bases from J, with 16 bases in between. The CDR3 loop spans 12 amino acids. Germline V gene data show CDR1 as GTSNPN and CDR2 as SVGIG (reference sequence). Written as DNA, the CDR3 is TGTGCCTGGAGCCCCGGGGGGCGAGGACAGTTCTTC. Protein product: CAWSPGGRGQFF.

Points on this clonotype: This may stem from a read error, because a much larger clone lies one nucleotide away. V gene TRBV6-2 or TRBV6-3 combines with J gene TRBJ2-4; unclear D gene. Matching the DNA end better, TRBJ2-5 makes the J call doubtful. The CDR3 covers 15 residues. Germline V lookup: CDR1 MNHEY, CDR2 SVGEGT. The CDR3 reads CASSRRRGAQETQYF. The CDR3 DNA sequence: TGTGCCAGCAGTCGTAGACGTGGAGCCCAAGAGACCCAGTACTTC.

The chain recombines TRBV5-6 with TRBJ1-2; D is undetermined. Trimming removed 2 bases at V and 7 bases at J, with 12 bases between. CDR1 SGHDT and CDR2 YYEEEE come from the germline V gene. The CDR3 is 13 residues long. The CDR3 loop reads CASSLTISVGYTF. CDR3 nucleotides: TGTGCCAGCAGCTTAACGATAAGCGTTGGCTACACCTTC.

This clonotype was observed many times. This rearrangement joins TRBV5-1 to TRBJ2-3, with D tentatively TRBD1 (5 bases). The CDR3 is 16 amino acids. Germline CDR1 reads SGHRS; CDR2 reads YFSETQ. Trimming left V 0 bases short and J 0 bases short, with 11 bases between. The CDR3 nucleotides read TGCGCCAGCAGCTTGGAGGGGATCACTAGCACAGATACGCAGTATTTT. This gives the protein CASSLEGITSTDTQYF.

In its sample, this clonotype was seen many times. This sequence joins TRBV20-1 and TRBJ2-4, with D tentatively TRBD1 or TRBD2 (5 bases each). CDR3 length equals 14 residues. V was clipped by 0 bases and J by 4 bases, with 10 bases between them. CDR1 and CDR2 from the germline V gene are DFQATT and SNEGSKA (reference sequence). CDR3 in DNA: TGCAGTGCTAGAGATACAGGCGGGAAAAACATTCAGTACTTC. Translating gives CSARDTGGKNIQYF.